Listed here is a single T cell receptor beta chain. CD45RO-negative CD8 cells positively selected for CCR7 made up the naive population, which excluded terminally differentiated effector memory CD45RA+ cells. The sample originates from a study of shared clonotypes between healthy human individuals. Background on the study: Three plates were used per donor for CD4 naive, three for CD4 memory, two for CD8 naive and one for CD8 memory.

Per the study methods: Junction-only immunoSEQ data arrived without quality scores, meaning filtering differed. The repertoire was sequenced with immunoSEQ multiplex PCR; TCRdb's copy has only in-frame clones and lacks some. V and J calls and clone size are as listed in that table; D and trimming were resolved from the DNA. The sample carries about 2 million clones, about 94% recorded once. CDR3 length: 15 residues. Trimming stripped 6 bases from V and 5 bases from J, with 16 bases between. In germline, CDR1 is SEHNR, CDR2 FQNEAQ (reference sequence). The clonotype originates from a man aged 18 to 30 in good health. Sequences were obtained from naive CD8+ T cells sorted from blood. The V gene is TRBV7-9, the J gene TRBJ1-4; perhaps TRBD1 as D (6 bases). The CDR3 loop is CASRDTGRPNEKLFF. The DNA for the CDR3 is TGTGCCAGCAGGGATACAGGGCGTCCCAATGAAAAACTGTTTTTT.